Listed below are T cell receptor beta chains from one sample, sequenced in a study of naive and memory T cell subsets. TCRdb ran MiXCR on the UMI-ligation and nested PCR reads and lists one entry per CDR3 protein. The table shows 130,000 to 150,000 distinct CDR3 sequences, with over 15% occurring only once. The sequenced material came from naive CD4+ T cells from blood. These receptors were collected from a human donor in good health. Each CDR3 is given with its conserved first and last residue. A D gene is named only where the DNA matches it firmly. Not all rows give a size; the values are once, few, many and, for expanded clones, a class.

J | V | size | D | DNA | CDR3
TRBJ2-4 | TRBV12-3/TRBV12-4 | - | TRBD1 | TGTGCCAGCAGTTTAGGGCCAGACAGGGGTAGCAAAAACATTCAGTACTTC | CASSLGPDRGSKNIQYF
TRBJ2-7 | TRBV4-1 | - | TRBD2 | TGCGCCAGCAGACACATAGGGACTAGCGGGAGGGACTACGAGCAGTACTTC | CASRHIGTSGRDYEQYF
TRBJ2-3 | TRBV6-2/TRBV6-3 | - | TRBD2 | TGTGCCACCAGACTAGCGGGAGAGCCTAGCACAGATACGCAGTATTTT | CATRLAGEPSTDTQYF
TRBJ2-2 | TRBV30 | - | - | TGTGCCTGGAGTATTTTAGTAGCGGCGAACACCGGGGAGCTGTTTTTT | CAWSILVAANTGELFF
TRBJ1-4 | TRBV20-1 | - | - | TGCAGTGCTAGGGAGGACCGCGCAAAACTGTTTTTT | CSAREDRAKLFF
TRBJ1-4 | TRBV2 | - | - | TGTGCCAGCAGGCCCGCCTTGGCTAATGAAAAACTGTTTTTT | CASRPALANEKLFF
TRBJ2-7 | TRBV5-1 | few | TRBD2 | TGCGCCAGCAGCCCCGGCGGGGGGCTCGAGCAGTACTTC | CASSPGGGLEQYF
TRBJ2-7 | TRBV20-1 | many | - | TGCAGTGCTGGAGAGGTCAGCCGGGAGCGGTCCTACGAGCAGTACTTC | CSAGEVSRERSYEQYF
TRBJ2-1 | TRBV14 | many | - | TGTGCCAGCAGCCAAGTAAGGGGGAGCTCCTACAATGAGCAGTTCTTC | CASSQVRGSSYNEQFF
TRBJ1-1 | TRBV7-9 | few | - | TGTGCCAGCAGCTTAATGCCCCCCGTAGATAACACTGAAGCTTTCTTT | CASSLMPPVDNTEAFF
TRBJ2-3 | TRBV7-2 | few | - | TGTGCCAGCAGCCCGACATTCACTAGCACAGATACGCAGTATTTT | CASSPTFTSTDTQYF
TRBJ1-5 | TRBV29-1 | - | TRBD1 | TGCAGCGTTGTAGACAGGGGTGGCAATCAGCCCCAGCATTTT | CSVVDRGGNQPQHF
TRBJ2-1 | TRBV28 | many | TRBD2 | TGTGCCAGCAGTCGGGCGGGAGGGTACCCCTACAATGAGCAGTTCTTC | CASSRAGGYPYNEQFF
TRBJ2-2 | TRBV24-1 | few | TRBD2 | TGTGCCACCAGTGATCCCGGGACTAGCGGGAGGTACACCGGGGAGCTGTTTTTT | CATSDPGTSGRYTGELFF
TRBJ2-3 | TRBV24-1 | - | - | TGTGCCACCAGTAGGCGAGGCCCAGATACGCAGTATTTT | CATSRRGPDTQYF
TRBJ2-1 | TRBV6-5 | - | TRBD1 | TGTGCCAGCAGCAGTACAGGGGGCGCGGTCAATGAGCAGTTCTTC | CASSSTGGAVNEQFF
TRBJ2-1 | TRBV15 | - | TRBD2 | TGTGCCACCAGCAGAGGGACTAGCGGGAGTCCCCATGAGCAGTTCTTC | CATSRGTSGSPHEQFF
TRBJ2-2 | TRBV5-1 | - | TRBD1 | TGCGCCAGCAGCTTTGGTTCCCTGACAGGGGGCACCGGGGAGCTGTTTTTT | CASSFGSLTGGTGELFF
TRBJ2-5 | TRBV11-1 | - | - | TGTGCCAGCAGCCCCGGGGGACAGCAAGAGACCCAGTACTTC | CASSPGGQQETQYF
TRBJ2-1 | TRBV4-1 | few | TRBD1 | TGCGCCAGCAGCCAAGCGGGACAGTTGTACAATGAGCAGTTCTTC | CASSQAGQLYNEQFF
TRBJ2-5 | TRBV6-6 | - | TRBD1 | TGTGCCAGCAGCTACGGGGACAGTGAGGGACAAGAGACCCAGTACTTC | CASSYGDSEGQETQYF
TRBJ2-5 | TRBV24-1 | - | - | TGTGCCACCAGTGATTTGACCGGGGTCGGGCAAGAGACCCAGTACTTC | CATSDLTGVGQETQYF
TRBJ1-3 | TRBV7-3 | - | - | TGTGCCAGCAGCTTAACGGGAGGGACGGTCTCTGGAAACACCATATATTTT | CASSLTGGTVSGNTIYF
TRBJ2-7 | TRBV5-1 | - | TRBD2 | TGCGCCAGCAGCTCGGGACTAGCGGGACTCGAGCAGTACTTC | CASSSGLAGLEQYF
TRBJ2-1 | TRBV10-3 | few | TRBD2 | TGTGCCATCAGGGGGTCAGGGAGGGTGAATGAGCAGTTCTTC | CAIRGSGRVNEQFF
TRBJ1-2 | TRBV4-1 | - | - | TGCGCCAGCAGCCAACCCCCCGAAGGGTTGGCCTATGGCTACACCTTC | CASSQPPEGLAYGYTF
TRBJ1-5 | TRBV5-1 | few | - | TGCGCCAGCAGCTTGGAAGGGAACAATCAGCCCCAGCATTTT | CASSLEGNNQPQHF
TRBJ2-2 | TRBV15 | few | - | TGTGCCACCAGCGGATACTGGGACTCCAACACCGGGGAGCTGTTTTTT | CATSGYWDSNTGELFF
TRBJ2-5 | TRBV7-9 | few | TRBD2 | TGTGCCAGCAGCACCCGGGACCGCGGGGGGACCCAGTACTTC | CASSTRDRGGTQYF
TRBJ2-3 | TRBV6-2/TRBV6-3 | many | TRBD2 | TGTGCCAGCAGTTACTCATGGACTAGCGGGAGGGCCGCTTTTACAGATACGCAGTATTTT | CASSYSWTSGRAAFTDTQYF
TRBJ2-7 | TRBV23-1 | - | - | TGCGCCAGCAGTCTTATACGGATTTCTATCTGGGAGCAGTACTTC | CASSLIRISIWEQYF
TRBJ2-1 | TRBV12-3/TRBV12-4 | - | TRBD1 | TGTGCCAGCAGTCCACCGGGACAGGCCCACAATGAGCAGTTCTTC | CASSPPGQAHNEQFF
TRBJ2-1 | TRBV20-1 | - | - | TGCAGTGCTAGATCAGGGTGGTCGGGCAATGAGCAGTTCTTC | CSARSGWSGNEQFF
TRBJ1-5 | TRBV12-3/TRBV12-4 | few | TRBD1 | TGTGCCAGCAGGCGCGGACAGGGGGCCGGAGATCAGCCCCAGCATTTT | CASRRGQGAGDQPQHF
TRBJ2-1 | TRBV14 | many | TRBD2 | TGTGCCAGCAGCCAAGAACGAGGGACTAGCGGGACCTACTACAATGAGCAGTTCTTC | CASSQERGTSGTYYNEQFF
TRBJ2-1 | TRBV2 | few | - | TGTGCCAGCAGAGTATACTCCTACAATGAGCAGTTCTTC | CASRVYSYNEQFF
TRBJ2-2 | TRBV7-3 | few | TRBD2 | TGTGCCAGCAGCCCCGGCCTAGCGGGATCCGGGGAGCTGTTTTTT | CASSPGLAGSGELFF
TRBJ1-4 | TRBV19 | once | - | TGTGCCAGTAAAGTACAGGTGACTAATGAAAAACTGTTTTTT | CASKVQVTNEKLFF
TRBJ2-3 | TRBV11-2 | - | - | TGTGCCAGCAGCTCCTGGACAGACTCTAGCACAGATACGCAGTATTTT | CASSSWTDSSTDTQYF
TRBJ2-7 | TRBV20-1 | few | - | TGCAGTGCCGGAGATGTGACCTACGAGCAGTACTTC | CSAGDVTYEQYF
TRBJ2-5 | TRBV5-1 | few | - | TGCGCCAGCAGCCACTCCTTAGCGAGCCCTCAAGAGACCCAGTACTTC | CASSHSLASPQETQYF
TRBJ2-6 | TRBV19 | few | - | TGTGCCAGTAGTACCGGGAGCTCTGGGGCCAACGTCCTGACTTTC | CASSTGSSGANVLTF
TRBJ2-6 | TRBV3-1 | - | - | TGTGCCAGCAGCCTAGTCTCGGGGGCCAACGTCCTGACTTTC | CASSLVSGANVLTF
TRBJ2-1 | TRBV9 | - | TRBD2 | TGTGCCAGCAGCCCCGGGACTAGCGGGGCTCCCCAGCAGTTCTTC | CASSPGTSGAPQQFF
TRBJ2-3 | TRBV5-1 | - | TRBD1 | TGCGCCAGCAGCTTGGTCGGGACAGGGGAAGATACGCAGTATTTT | CASSLVGTGEDTQYF